The 22 T cell receptor beta chains below were found in one sample sequenced in a study of CD8 T cells in Susac syndrome. An amount of RNA that ranged from roughly 0.5 to 1 ug was reverse transcribed with random hexamers. Each CDR3 protein is one row after TCRdb ran MiXCR on the immunoSEQ multiplex PCR reads. Of approximately 170,000 distinct CDR3 sequences listed, around 95% are singletons. Sequencing was done on a sample of CD4+ T cells from PBMCs. The receptor source for this set is a human donor in good health.

The chain joins TRBV7-2 to TRBJ2-1; D is undetermined. Germline lookup yields CDR1 SGHTA and CDR2 FQGNSA. V was clipped by 5 bases and J by 2 bases, with 16 bases between them. The CDR3 totals 16 residues. The DNA for the CDR3 is TGTGCCAGCAGCCCCAGGTTTCCCCCCCCCTACAATGAGCAGTTCTTC. Protein product: CASSPRFPPPYNEQFF.

The rearrangement links TRBV10-3 to TRBJ2-7; 9 bases line up with TRBD2. Germline CDR1 and CDR2: ENHRY and SYGVKD. This CDR3 has 16 amino acids. Losses at the gene ends were 6 bases for V and 0 bases for J; bases not matched to a gene: 9. The CDR3: CAIRPRGSGSSYEQYF. Here the CDR3 DNA reads TGTGCCATCAGGCCCCGTGGTAGCGGGAGCTCCTACGAGCAGTACTTC.

The chain recombines TRBV24-1 with TRBJ2-1; possible D gene TRBD2, 5 bases. The ends were cut back, 12 bases at V and 5 bases at J, with 10 bases in the middle. CDR3 length: 11 amino acids. Germline lookup yields CDR1 KGHDR and CDR2 SFDVKD. The CDR3 region is CAPGGNNEQFF. DNA for the CDR3: TGTGCCCCTGGAGGAAACAATGAGCAGTTCTTC.

The chain employs TRBV7-9 and TRBJ1-3; maybe TRBD1 (5 bases). Trimming took 4 bases from V and 1 from J, leaving 17 bases between them. CDR1 and CDR2 (germline): SEHNR, FQNEAQ (reference sequence). The CDR3 contains 17 residues. CDR3 in DNA: TGTGCCAGCAGCTCACGGGGCAGAAGTACATCTGGAAACACCATATATTTT. Amino acids: CASSSRGRSTSGNTIYF.

The chain has TRBV5-4 and TRBJ2-5, with 7 bases matching TRBD1. V was clipped by 5 bases and J by 1 base; unmatched bases: 5. The CDR3 runs to 14 residues. The V gene's germline CDR1 is SGHNT and CDR2 YYREEE (reference sequence). The chain's CDR3 is CASRLDRAQETQYF. The DNA for the CDR3 is TGTGCCAGCAGACTAGACAGGGCCCAAGAGACCCAGTACTTC.

The gene calls are TRBV20-1 and TRBJ2-5, with D unclear. Germline lookup yields CDR1 DFQATT and CDR2 SNEGSKA (reference sequence). The CDR3 contains 13 residues. Trimming removed 4 bases at V and 5 bases at J, with 14 bases between. CDR3 in amino acids: CSAKIGRWETQYF. In DNA, the CDR3 is TGCAGTGCTAAGATCGGCAGGTGGGAGACCCAGTACTTC.

The gene calls are TRBV30 and TRBJ1-2; D is undetermined. There are 12 residues in the CDR3. The germline V gene has CDR1 GTSNPN and CDR2 SVGIG (reference sequence). V was shortened by 0 bases and J by 8 bases, with 10 bases between the two germline ends. The CDR3 sequence: CAWSVNARGYTF. CDR3 sequence (DNA): TGTGCCTGGAGTGTAAATGCGAGAGGCTACACCTTC. The whole variable domain, filled in from reference TRBV30 and TRBJ1-2, reads SQTIHQWPATLVQPVGSPLSLECTVEGTSNPNLYWYRQAAGRGLQLLFYSVGIGQISSEVPQNLSASRPQDRQFILSSKKLLLSDSGFYLCAWSVNARGYTFGSGTRLTVV.

V and J are TRBV19 and TRBJ2-2; the D gene is possibly TRBD1 (6 bases). Germline V lookup: CDR1 LNHDA, CDR2 SQIVND (reference sequence). V lost 0 bases to trimming and J lost 0 bases, with 8 bases between them. This CDR3 is built from 16 residues. The CDR3 nucleotides read TGTGCCAGTAGTATAGAGGGGGCCTCGAACACCGGGGAGCTGTTTTTT. Its translation is CASSIEGASNTGELFF.

The rearrangement uses TRBV29-1 and TRBJ1-5; 7 bases line up with TRBD1. J lost 4 bases, V lost 6 bases, and 6 bases had no gene match. Germline V gives CDR1 SQVTM, CDR2 ANQGSEA. The CDR3 runs to 13 residues. The CDR3 loop is CSVLQGNNQPQHF. Written as DNA, the CDR3 is TGCAGCGTGTTACAGGGGAATAATCAGCCCCAGCATTTT.

V usage is TRBV7-2 and J usage is TRBJ1-1; the D is unclear. CDR1 is SGHTA, CDR2 FQGNSA, per germline. The CDR3 is made up of 12 amino acids. Trimming cost V 5 bases and J 5 bases, with 9 bases left between them. The CDR3: CASSRSLTEAFF. CDR3 DNA sequence: TGTGCCAGCAGCCGATCCTTGACTGAAGCTTTCTTT.

The chain uses TRBV2 and TRBJ1-5, with 9 bases that match TRBD1. The CDR3 is 14 amino acids. V lost 4 bases and J lost 6; bases outside the gene matches: 4. Germline CDR1 reads SNHLY; CDR2 reads FYNNEI. The DNA for the CDR3 is TGTGCCAGCAGTGGGACAGGGGAGAGTCAGCCCCAGCATTTT. It specifies CASSGTGESQPQHF.

This chain connects TRBV5-1 to TRBJ1-3; D is perhaps TRBD1 (5 bases). Looked up from germline, CDR1 is SGHRS and CDR2 is YFSETQ. This CDR3 region has 16 residues. With 1 base removed from V and 0 bases from J, the gap between germline ends came to 11 bases. The CDR3 DNA sequence: TGCGCCAGCAGCTTGACTGGGGCCAGCTCTGGAAACACCATATATTTT. The encoded protein is CASSLTGASSGNTIYF.

J is TRBJ1-1 and V is TRBV29-1, with 7 bases lining up with TRBD1. CDR3 length: 13 amino acids. With 4 bases clipped from V and 5 bases from J, the junction kept 7 bases outside the gene matches. Germline V gives CDR1 SQVTM, CDR2 ANQGSEA. The CDR3 loop is CSVVHTGETEAFF. The CDR3 DNA is TGCAGCGTTGTACACACAGGGGAAACTGAAGCTTTCTTT.

The chain joins TRBV12-3 or TRBV12-4 to TRBJ2-2; D gene uncertain. The V end lost 6 bases, the J end lost 3 bases, and 11 bases lay between the germline ends. The CDR3 length is 14 residues. The CDR3: CASRPLRDTGELFF. In nucleotides, the CDR3 is TGTGCCAGCAGACCCCTCCGGGACACCGGGGAGCTGTTTTTT.

V and J are TRBV5-4 and TRBJ2-7, with 10 bases lining up with TRBD2. Germline loops: CDR1 SGHNT, CDR2 YYREEE (reference sequence). The CDR3 is made up of 14 amino acids. V shed 1 base and J 4 bases; nucleotides not matched to a gene: 2. The CDR3 DNA follows: TGTGCCAGCAGCTTGACAGCGGGGGGGTACGAGCAGTACTTC. Its protein is CASSLTAGGYEQYF.

V is TRBV7-2 and J is TRBJ2-2; 10 bases fit TRBD1. Trimming removed 5 bases from V and 4 bases from J; junction bases left unmatched: 1. Germline loops: CDR1 SGHTA, CDR2 FQGNSA. The CDR3 extends over 14 amino acids. CDR3 residues: CASSRDRGTGELFF. For the CDR3, the DNA is TGTGCCAGCAGCAGGGACAGGGGCACCGGGGAGCTGTTTTTT.

The V and J genes are TRBV30 and TRBJ2-1; D unclear. Per germline, CDR1 GTSNPN and CDR2 SVGIG (reference sequence). This CDR3 is built from 13 residues. The germline V and J ends were trimmed by 5 bases and 0 bases, with 8 bases remaining between them. The CDR3 is CAWGISSYNEQFF. The CDR3 DNA sequence: TGTGCCTGGGGCATTAGCTCCTACAATGAGCAGTTCTTC.

The chain uses TRBV5-1 and TRBJ2-7; D is possibly TRBD2 (6 bases). The CDR3 has 16 amino acids. V was pared by 0 bases and J by 2 bases, with 15 bases between. Germline V gene sequence: CDR1 SGHRS, CDR2 YFSETQ. The CDR3 sequence is CASSLATGLTPYEQYF. The CDR3 region has the DNA TGCGCCAGCAGCTTGGCCACAGGACTAACACCCTACGAGCAGTACTTC.

The V call is TRBV7-9, the J call TRBJ2-3; TRBD1 is a possible D gene (6 bases). This CDR3 is built from 14 residues. Deletions cut 5 bases from V and 3 bases from J, with 12 bases between. Germline CDR1 reads SEHNR; CDR2 reads FQNEAQ (reference sequence). The CDR3 coding sequence is TGTGCCAGCAGCCCTCGGACAGTAACAGATACGCAGTATTTT. Amino acid sequence: CASSPRTVTDTQYF.

The CDR3 DNA sequence: TGCGCCAGCAGCCTGACAGGATACGGAGAAAAACTGTTTTTT. This encodes CASSLTGYGEKLFF. J is TRBJ1-4 and V is TRBV5-1; D is possibly TRBD1 (6 bases). Germline CDR1 is SGHRS and CDR2 is YFSETQ. The CDR3 covers 14 residues. V was shortened by 4 bases and J by 8 bases, with 15 bases between the two germline ends.

The chain couples TRBV30 to TRBJ1-4, with D possibly matching TRBD1 (6 bases). Germline assignment: CDR1 GTSNPN and CDR2 SVGIG (reference sequence). The CDR3 has 14 residues. V shed 3 bases and J shed 7 bases, with 15 bases lying between them. As DNA, the CDR3 is TGTGCCTGGAGATTACGAGGGGGGGGTGAAAAACTGTTTTTT. The encoded protein is CAWRLRGGGEKLFF.

The chain recombines TRBV5-1 with TRBJ1-4; possibly TRBD1 for D (6 bases). V shed 3 bases and J shed 3 bases, with 12 bases lying between them. Germline V gives CDR1 SGHRS, CDR2 YFSETQ. This CDR3 has 15 residues. CDR3 loop: CASSSNRAANEKLFF. CDR3 nucleotides: TGCGCCAGCAGCTCAAACAGGGCTGCTAATGAAAAACTGTTTTTT.